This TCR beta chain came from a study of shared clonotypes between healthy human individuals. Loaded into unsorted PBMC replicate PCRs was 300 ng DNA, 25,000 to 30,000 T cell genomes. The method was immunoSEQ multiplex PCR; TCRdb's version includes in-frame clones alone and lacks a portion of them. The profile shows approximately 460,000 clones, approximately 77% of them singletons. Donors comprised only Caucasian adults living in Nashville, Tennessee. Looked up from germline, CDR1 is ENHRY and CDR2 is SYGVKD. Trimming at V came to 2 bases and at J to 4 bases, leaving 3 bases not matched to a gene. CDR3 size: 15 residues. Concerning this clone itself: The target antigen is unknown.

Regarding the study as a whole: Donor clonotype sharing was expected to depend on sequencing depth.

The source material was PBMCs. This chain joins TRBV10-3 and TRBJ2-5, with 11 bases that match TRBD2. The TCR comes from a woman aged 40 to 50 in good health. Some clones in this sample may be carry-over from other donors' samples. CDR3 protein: CAISEASGRSETQYF. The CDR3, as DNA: TGTGCCATCAGTGAGGCTAGCGGGAGGTCAGAGACCCAGTACTTC.